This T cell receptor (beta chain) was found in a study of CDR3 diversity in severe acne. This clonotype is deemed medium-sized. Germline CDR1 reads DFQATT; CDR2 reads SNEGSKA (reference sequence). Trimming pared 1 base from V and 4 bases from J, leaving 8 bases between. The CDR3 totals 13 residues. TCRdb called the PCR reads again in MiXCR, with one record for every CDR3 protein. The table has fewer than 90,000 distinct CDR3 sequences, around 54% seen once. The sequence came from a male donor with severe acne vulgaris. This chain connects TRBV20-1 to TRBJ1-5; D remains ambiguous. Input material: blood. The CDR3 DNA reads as TGCAGTGCTAGAGCTACAGTTAATCAGCCCCAGCATTTT. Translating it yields CSARATVNQPQHF.